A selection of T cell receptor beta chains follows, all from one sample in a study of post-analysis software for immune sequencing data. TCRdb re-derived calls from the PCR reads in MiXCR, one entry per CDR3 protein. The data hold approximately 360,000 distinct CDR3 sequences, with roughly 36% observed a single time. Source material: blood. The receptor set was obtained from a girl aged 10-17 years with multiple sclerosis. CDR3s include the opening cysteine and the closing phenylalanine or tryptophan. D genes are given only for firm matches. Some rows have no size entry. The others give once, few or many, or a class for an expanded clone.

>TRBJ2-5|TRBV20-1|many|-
CSARLSDSRETQYF
TGCAGTGCTAGACTCTCCGACAGCAGGGAGACCCAGTACTTC
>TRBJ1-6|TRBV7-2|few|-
CASSFGDFDSPLHF
TGTGCCAGCAGCTTTGGAGATTTCGACTCACCCCTCCACTTT
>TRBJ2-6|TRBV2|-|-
CASSGYMRSSGANVLTF
TGTGCCAGCAGTGGGTACATGCGGAGTTCTGGGGCCAACGTCCTGACTTTC
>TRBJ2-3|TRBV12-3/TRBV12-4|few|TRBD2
CASSPTSGYTDTQYF
TGTGCCAGCAGCCCGACTAGCGGATACACAGATACGCAGTATTTT
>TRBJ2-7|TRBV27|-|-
CASSLYPRARIYEQYF
TGTGCCAGCAGCCTGTACCCCAGGGCGCGTATCTACGAGCAGTACTTC
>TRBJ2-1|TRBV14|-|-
CASSQKEGLSYNEQFF
TGTGCCAGCAGCCAAAAAGAGGGATTGTCCTACAATGAGCAGTTCTTC
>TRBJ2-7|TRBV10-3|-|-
CAISEPDRRSDEQYF
TGTGCCATCAGTGAGCCGGACAGACGCTCTGACGAGCAGTACTTC
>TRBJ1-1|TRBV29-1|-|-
CSGKDLNTEAFF
TGCAGCGGGAAAGACTTAAACACTGAAGCTTTCTTT
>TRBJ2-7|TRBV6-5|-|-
CASTLIGGSVYEQYF
TGTGCCAGCACCCTGATAGGGGGGAGCGTGTACGAGCAGTACTTC
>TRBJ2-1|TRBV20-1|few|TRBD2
CSAHGLAGAGLNNEQFF
TGCAGTGCCCATGGACTAGCGGGGGCCGGTCTTAACAATGAGCAGTTCTTC
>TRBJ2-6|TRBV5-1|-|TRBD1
CASSSGTAVLSGANVLTF
TGCGCCAGCAGTTCCGGGACAGCCGTTCTCTCTGGGGCCAACGTCCTGACTTTC
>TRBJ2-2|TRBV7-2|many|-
CASSLNQQGDTGELFF
TGTGCCAGCAGCTTAAACCAACAGGGTGACACCGGGGAGCTGTTTTTT
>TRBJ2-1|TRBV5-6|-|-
CASSLERAGRRTYNEQFF
TGTGCCAGCAGCTTGGAGAGGGCGGGGCGGCGGACCTACAATGAGCAGTTCTTC
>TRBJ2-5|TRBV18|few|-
CASSPEGPDGGETQYF
TGTGCCAGCTCACCAGAAGGGCCAGACGGGGGTGAGACCCAGTACTTC
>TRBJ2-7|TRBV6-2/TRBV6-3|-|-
CASTRTRGATYEQYF
TGTGCCAGCACCCGTACCCGGGGGGCCACCTACGAGCAGTACTTC
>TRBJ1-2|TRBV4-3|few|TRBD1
CASSPRQGSRWGYTF
TGCGCCAGCAGCCCGAGACAGGGGAGTAGATGGGGCTACACCTTC
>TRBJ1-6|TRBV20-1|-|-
CSARGKGSNSPLHF
TGCAGTGCTAGAGGAAAGGGTAGTAATTCACCCCTCCACTTT
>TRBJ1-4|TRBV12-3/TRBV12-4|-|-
CASSSSQINEKLFF
TGTGCCAGCAGTTCGTCCCAGATTAATGAAAAACTGTTTTTT
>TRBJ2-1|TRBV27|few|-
CASSLEGSSSYNEQFF
TGTGCCAGCAGCCTCGAAGGGTCTAGCTCCTACAATGAGCAGTTCTTC
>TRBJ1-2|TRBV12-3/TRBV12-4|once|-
CASSLRHYSYTF
TGTGCCAGCAGTCTACGCCACTATAGCTACACCTTC
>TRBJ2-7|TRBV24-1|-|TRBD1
CATSDPGTGSYEQYF
TGTGCCACCAGTGACCCCGGGACAGGCTCCTACGAGCAGTACTTC
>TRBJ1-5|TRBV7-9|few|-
CASSRSNQPQHF
TGTGCCAGCAGCCGTAGCAATCAGCCCCAGCATTTT
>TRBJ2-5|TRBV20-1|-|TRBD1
CSARDPGQGNETQYF
TGCAGTGCTAGAGATCCGGGACAGGGAAACGAGACCCAGTACTTC
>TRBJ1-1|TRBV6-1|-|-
CASSDVGGNTEAFF
TGTGCCAGCAGTGATGTGGGGGGAAACACTGAAGCTTTCTTT
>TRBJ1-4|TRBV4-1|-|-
CASSQEEKLFF
TGCGCCAGCAGCCAGGAAGAAAAACTGTTTTTT
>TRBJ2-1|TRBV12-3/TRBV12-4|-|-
CASSHRDYNEQFF
TGTGCCAGCAGCCACCGGGACTACAATGAGCAGTTCTTC
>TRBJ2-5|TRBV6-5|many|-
CASSYSSAGTQYF
TGTGCCAGCAGTTACTCCTCAGCTGGGACCCAGTACTTC
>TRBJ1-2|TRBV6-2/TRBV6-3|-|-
CASSYRTNTNYGYTF
TGTGCCAGCAGTTATCGGACAAACACTAACTATGGCTACACCTTC
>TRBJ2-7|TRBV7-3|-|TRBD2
CASSLLAGGPPQYF
TGTGCCAGCAGCCTACTAGCGGGGGGGCCTCCCCAGTACTTC
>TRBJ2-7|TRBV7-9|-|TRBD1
CASSLPWTGDSISYEQYF
TGTGCCAGCAGCTTACCCTGGACAGGGGACTCGATCTCCTACGAGCAGTACTTC
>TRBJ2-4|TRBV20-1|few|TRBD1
CSARTGGDIQYF
TGCAGTGCCAGGACAGGGGGAGACATTCAGTACTTC
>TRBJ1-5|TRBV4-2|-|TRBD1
CASSQATGGNQPQHF
TGTGCCAGCAGCCAGGCGACAGGGGGGAATCAGCCCCAGCATTTT
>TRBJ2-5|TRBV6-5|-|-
CASRTIQGTEQYF
TGTGCCAGCAGGACAATACAGGGTACGGAGCAGTACTTC
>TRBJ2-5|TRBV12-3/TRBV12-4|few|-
CASSTPIGPRRGTQYF
TGTGCCAGCAGTACTCCTATCGGGCCCAGGAGGGGGACCCAGTACTTC
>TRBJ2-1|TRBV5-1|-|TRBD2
CASRGGLAPNNEQFF
TGCGCCAGCAGAGGGGGACTAGCTCCCAACAATGAGCAGTTCTTC
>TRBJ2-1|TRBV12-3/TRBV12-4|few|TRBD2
CASSLVVAGGNEQFF
TGTGCCAGCAGTTTGGTGGTAGCGGGGGGAAATGAGCAGTTCTTC
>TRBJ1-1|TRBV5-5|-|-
CASNTRPDTEAFF
TGTGCCAGCAACACCCGTCCAGACACTGAAGCTTTCTTT
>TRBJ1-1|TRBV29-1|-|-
CSGEGTEAFF
TGCAGCGGGGAGGGCACTGAAGCTTTCTTT
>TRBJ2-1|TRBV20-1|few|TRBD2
CSAKALAGAYNEQFF
TGCAGTGCTAAAGCACTAGCGGGGGCGTACAATGAGCAGTTCTTC
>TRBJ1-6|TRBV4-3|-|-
CASSQDTTEYSPLHF
TGCGCCAGCAGCCAAGATACGACAGAGTATTCACCCCTCCACTTT
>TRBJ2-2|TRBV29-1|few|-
CSVEDDIITAGELFF
TGCAGCGTTGAAGACGACATAATAACCGCCGGGGAGCTGTTTTTT
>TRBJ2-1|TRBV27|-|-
CASSLSAGVMDEQFF
TGTGCCAGCAGTTTATCAGCAGGGGTGATGGATGAGCAGTTCTTC
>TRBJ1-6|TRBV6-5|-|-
CASSYGGASYNSPLHF
TGTGCCAGCAGTTACGGGGGGGCCTCCTATAATTCACCCCTCCACTTT
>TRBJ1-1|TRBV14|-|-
CASSPQEGTEAFF
TGTGCCAGCAGCCCCCAGGAGGGCACTGAAGCTTTCTTT
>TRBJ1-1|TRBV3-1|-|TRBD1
CASSQTGQGQAFF
TGTGCCAGCAGCCAGACGGGACAGGGTCAAGCTTTCTTT
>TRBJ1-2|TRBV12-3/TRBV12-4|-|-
CASSFEGVNYGYTF
TGTGCCAGCAGTTTCGAGGGAGTCAACTATGGCTACACCTTC
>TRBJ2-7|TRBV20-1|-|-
CSTRTVHSYEQYF
TGCAGTACTCGGACAGTCCACTCCTACGAGCAGTACTTC
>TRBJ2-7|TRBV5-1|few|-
CASSFTPDYEQYF
TGCGCCAGCAGCTTCACCCCGGACTACGAGCAGTACTTC